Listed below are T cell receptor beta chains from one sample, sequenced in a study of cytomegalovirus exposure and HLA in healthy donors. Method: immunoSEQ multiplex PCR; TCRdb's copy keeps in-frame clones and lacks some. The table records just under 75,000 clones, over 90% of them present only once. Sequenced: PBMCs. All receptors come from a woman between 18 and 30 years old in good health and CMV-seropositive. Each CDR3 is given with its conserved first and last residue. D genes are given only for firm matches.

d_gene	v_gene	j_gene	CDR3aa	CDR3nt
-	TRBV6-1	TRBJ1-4	CASKKMAQGREKLFF	TGTGCCAGCAAGAAAATGGCGCAGGGTAGGGAAAAACTGTTTTTT
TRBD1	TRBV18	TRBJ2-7	CASSPQTGPTSYEQYF	TGTGCCAGCTCACCCCAGACAGGGCCCACCTCCTACGAGCAGTACTTC
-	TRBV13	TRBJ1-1	CASSLGGTNTEAFF	TGTGCCAGCAGCTTGGGGGGGACGAACACTGAAGCTTTCTTT
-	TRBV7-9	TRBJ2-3	CASSYYPRTDTQYF	TGTGCCAGCAGCTACTATCCCCGCACAGATACGCAGTATTTT
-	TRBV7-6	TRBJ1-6	CASSLSIRGNSPLHF	TGTGCCAGCAGCCTTTCCATCAGGGGCAATTCACCCCTCCACTTT
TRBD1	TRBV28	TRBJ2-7	CASTPGTGKQYF	TGTGCCAGCACCCCCGGGACAGGGAAGCAGTACTTC
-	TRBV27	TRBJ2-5	CASSSGVGRQGETQYF	TGTGCCAGCAGTTCGGGGGTAGGGCGGCAGGGCGAGACCCAGTACTTC
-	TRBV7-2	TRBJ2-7	CASSRLTGPNEQYF	TGTGCCAGCAGCCGTCTGACAGGTCCCAACGAGCAGTACTTC
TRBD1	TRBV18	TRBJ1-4	CASSRLGTGENEKLFF	TGTGCCAGCTCACGACTCGGGACAGGGGAGAATGAAAAACTGTTTTTT
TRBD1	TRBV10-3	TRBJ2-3	CATRRQGADTDTQYF	TGTGCCACCAGGAGACAGGGGGCGGACACAGATACGCAGTATTTT
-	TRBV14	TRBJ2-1	CASSQLRGSYNEQFF	TGTGCCAGCAGCCAACTCAGGGGTAGCTACAATGAGCAGTTCTTC
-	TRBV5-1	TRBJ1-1	CASSSRGGENTEAFF	TGCGCCAGCAGCTCAAGGGGAGGGGAAAACACTGAAGCTTTCTTT
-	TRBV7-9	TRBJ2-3	CASSPSPGVPSDTQYF	TGTGCCAGCAGCCCATCACCCGGGGTTCCCTCAGATACGCAGTATTTT
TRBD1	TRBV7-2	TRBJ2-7	CASRPGTGGSYEQYF	TGTGCCAGCAGACCCGGGACAGGGGGTTCCTACGAGCAGTACTTC
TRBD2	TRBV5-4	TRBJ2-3	CASSSTTTSGVEQYF	TGTGCCAGCAGCTCCACCACGACTAGCGGGGTTGAGCAGTATTTT
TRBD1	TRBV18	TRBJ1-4	CASSPDRGNEKLFF	TGTGCCAGCTCACCCGACAGGGGTAATGAAAAACTGTTTTTT